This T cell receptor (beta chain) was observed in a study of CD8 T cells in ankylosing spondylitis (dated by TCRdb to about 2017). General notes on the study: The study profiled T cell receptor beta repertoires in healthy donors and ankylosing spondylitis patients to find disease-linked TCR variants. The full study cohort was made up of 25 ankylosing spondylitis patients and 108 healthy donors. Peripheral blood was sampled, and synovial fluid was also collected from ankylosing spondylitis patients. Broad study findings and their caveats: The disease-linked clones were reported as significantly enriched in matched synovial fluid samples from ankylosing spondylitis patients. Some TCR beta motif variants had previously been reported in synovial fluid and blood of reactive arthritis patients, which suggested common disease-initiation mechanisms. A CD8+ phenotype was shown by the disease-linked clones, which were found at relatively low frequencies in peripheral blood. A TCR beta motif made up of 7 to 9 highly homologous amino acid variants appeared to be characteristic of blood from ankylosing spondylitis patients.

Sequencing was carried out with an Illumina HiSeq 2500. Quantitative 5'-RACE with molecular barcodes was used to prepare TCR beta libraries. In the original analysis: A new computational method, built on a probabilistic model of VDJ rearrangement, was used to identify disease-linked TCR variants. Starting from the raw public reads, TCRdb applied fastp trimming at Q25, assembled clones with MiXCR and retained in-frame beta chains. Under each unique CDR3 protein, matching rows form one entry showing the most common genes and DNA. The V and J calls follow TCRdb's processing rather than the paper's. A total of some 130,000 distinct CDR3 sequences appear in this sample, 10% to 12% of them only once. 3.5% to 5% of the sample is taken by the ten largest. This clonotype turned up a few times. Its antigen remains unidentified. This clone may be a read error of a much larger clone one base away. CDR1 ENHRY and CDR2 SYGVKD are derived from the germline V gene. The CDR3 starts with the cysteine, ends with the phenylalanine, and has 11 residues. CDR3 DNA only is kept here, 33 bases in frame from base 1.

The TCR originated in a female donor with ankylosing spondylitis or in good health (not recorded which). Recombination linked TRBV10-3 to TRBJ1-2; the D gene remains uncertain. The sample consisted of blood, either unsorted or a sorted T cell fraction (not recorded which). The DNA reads TGTGCCAACTCCGATAACTATGGCGACACCTTC. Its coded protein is CANSDNYGDTF.